The rows below give T cell receptor beta chains drawn from one sample of a study of blood T cells in healthy people across ages. TCRdb processed the 5' RACE reads anew with MiXCR; each CDR3 protein has one entry. The data show 950,000 to 1,200,000 distinct CDR3 sequences, around two fifths seen once. The sample comprised blood. These receptors originate from a man younger than 35 in good health. Each CDR3 is given with its conserved first and last residue. Each record gives: J gene, V gene, D gene, clone size, CDR3 protein, CDR3 DNA. A D gene is named only where the DNA matches it firmly. Clone size is shown for a subset of rows, as once, few, many or a class of expanded clone.

J: TRBJ1-2; V: TRBV24-1; D: NA; size: many; CDR3: CATSDEGYYGYTF; DNA: TGTGCCACCAGTGATGAGGGGTACTATGGCTACACCTTC
J: TRBJ2-5; V: TRBV12-3/TRBV12-4; D: TRBD1; size: many; CDR3: CASSSPPGQGKETQYF; DNA: TGTGCCAGCAGTTCTCCCCCGGGACAGGGGAAAGAGACCCAGTACTTC
J: TRBJ1-3; V: TRBV4-3; D: NA; size: NA; CDR3: CASSQSGGPRNTIYF; DNA: TGCGCCAGCAGCCAATCAGGCGGCCCTCGGAACACCATATATTTT
J: TRBJ2-7; V: TRBV7-2; D: TRBD1; size: NA; CDR3: CASSIPRTGNIEQYF; DNA: TGTGCCAGCAGCATCCCGAGGACAGGGAATATCGAGCAGTACTTC
J: TRBJ2-7; V: TRBV2; D: NA; size: NA; CDR3: CASSEAVRFYEQYF; DNA: TGTGCCAGCAGTGAAGCTGTCAGGTTCTACGAGCAGTACTTC
J: TRBJ2-7; V: TRBV10-3; D: NA; size: few; CDR3: CAISDGGHSYEQYF; DNA: TGTGCCATCAGTGATGGGGGGCACTCCTACGAGCAGTACTTC
J: TRBJ1-5; V: TRBV10-3; D: TRBD1; size: many; CDR3: CAIRQGYNQPQHF; DNA: TGTGCCATCAGACAGGGGTACAATCAGCCCCAGCATTTT
J: TRBJ1-1; V: TRBV6-1; D: NA; size: NA; CDR3: CASSGRGLSGTEAFF; DNA: TGTGCCAGCAGTGGCCGGGGCCTCAGTGGCACTGAAGCTTTCTTT
J: TRBJ2-1; V: TRBV20-1; D: NA; size: NA; CDR3: CSARGLNYNEQFF; DNA: TGCAGTGCTCGCGGGCTAAACTACAATGAGCAGTTCTTC
J: TRBJ2-3; V: TRBV7-9; D: TRBD1; size: few; CDR3: CASSLGTESTQYF; DNA: TGTGCCAGCAGCCTCGGGACAGAGTCAACGCAGTATTTT
J: TRBJ2-3; V: TRBV2; D: TRBD2; size: NA; CDR3: CASSDSGGTTSTDTQYF; DNA: TGTGCCAGCAGTGATAGCGGGGGGACCACTAGCACAGATACGCAGTATTTT
J: TRBJ2-1; V: TRBV15; D: NA; size: few; CDR3: CATSRATVGSHNEQFF; DNA: TGTGCCACCAGCAGAGCCACCGTAGGAAGCCACAATGAGCAGTTCTTC
J: TRBJ2-7; V: TRBV28; D: NA; size: NA; CDR3: CASSLSQGQLYEQYF; DNA: TGTGCCAGCAGTTTATCCCAAGGACAGCTCTACGAGCAGTACTTC
J: TRBJ1-2; V: TRBV6-2/TRBV6-3; D: NA; size: few; CDR3: CASSYSPSRGYGYTF; DNA: TGTGCCAGCAGTTACTCGCCCTCCCGGGGCTATGGCTACACCTTC
J: TRBJ2-7; V: TRBV12-3/TRBV12-4; D: NA; size: once; CDR3: CASSPGSSEQYF; DNA: TGTGCCAGCAGCCCCGGGTCTTCCGAGCAGTACTTC